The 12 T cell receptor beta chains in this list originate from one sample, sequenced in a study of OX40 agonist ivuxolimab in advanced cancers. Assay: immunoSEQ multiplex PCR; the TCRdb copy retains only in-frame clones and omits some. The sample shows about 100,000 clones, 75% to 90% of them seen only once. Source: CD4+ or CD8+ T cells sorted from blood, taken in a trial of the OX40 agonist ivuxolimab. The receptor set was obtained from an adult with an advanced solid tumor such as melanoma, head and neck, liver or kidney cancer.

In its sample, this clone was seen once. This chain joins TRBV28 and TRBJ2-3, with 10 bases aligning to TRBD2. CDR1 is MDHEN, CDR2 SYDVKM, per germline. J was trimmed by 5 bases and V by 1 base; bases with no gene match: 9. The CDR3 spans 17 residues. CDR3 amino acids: CASSLYQGLANKDTQYF. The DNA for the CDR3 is TGTGCCAGCAGTTTATACCAGGGACTAGCGAACAAAGATACGCAGTATTTT.

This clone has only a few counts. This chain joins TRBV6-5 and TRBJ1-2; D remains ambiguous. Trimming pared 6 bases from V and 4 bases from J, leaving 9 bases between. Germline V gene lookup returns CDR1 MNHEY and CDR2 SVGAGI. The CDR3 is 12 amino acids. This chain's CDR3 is CASRTGSYGYTF. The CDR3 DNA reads TGTGCCAGCAGAACTGGGTCCTATGGCTACACCTTC.

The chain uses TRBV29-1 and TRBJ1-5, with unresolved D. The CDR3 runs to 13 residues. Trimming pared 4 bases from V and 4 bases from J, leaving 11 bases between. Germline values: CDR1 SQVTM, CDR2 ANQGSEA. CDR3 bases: TGCAGCGTTGGAGCGGGGAAAAATCAGCCCCAGCATTTT. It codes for CSVGAGKNQPQHF.

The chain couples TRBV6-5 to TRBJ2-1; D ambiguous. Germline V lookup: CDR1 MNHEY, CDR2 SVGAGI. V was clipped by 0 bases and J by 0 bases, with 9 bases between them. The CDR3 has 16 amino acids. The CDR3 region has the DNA TGTGCCAGCAGTTACTCTTCCAGGACCTCCTACAATGAGCAGTTCTTC. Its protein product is CASSYSSRTSYNEQFF.

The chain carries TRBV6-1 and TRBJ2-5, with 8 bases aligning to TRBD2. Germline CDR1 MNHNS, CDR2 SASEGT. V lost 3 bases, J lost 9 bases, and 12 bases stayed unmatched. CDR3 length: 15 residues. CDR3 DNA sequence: TGTGCCAGCAGTGACCCCCCAGCGGGAGTTAGGGCCCAGTACTTC. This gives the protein CASSDPPAGVRAQYF.

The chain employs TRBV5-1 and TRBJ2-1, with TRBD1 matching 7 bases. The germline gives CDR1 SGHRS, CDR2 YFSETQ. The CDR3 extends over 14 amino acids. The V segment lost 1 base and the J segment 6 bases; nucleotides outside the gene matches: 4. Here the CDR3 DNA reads TGCGCCAGCAGCTTGCGGGACAGTCTCAATGAGCAGTTCTTC. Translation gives CASSLRDSLNEQFF.

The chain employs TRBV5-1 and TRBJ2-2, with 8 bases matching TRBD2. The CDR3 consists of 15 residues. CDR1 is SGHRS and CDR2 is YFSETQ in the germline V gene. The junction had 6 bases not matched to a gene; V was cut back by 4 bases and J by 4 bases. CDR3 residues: CASSMDGTSTGELFF. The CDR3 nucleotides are TGCGCCAGCAGCATGGATGGGACTAGCACCGGGGAGCTGTTTTTT.

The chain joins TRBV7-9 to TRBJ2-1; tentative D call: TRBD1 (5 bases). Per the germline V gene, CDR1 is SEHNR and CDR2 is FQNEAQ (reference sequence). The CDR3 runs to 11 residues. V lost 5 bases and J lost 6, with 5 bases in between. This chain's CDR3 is CASSRGNEQFF. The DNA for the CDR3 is TGTGCCAGCAGCAGGGGCAATGAGCAGTTCTTC.

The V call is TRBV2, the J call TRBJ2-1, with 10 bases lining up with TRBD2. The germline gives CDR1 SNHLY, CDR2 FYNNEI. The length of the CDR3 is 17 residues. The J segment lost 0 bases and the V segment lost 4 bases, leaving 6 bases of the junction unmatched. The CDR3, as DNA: TGTGCCAGCAGTGTGCAACTAGCGGGGAGCTCCTACAATGAGCAGTTCTTC. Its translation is CASSVQLAGSSYNEQFF.

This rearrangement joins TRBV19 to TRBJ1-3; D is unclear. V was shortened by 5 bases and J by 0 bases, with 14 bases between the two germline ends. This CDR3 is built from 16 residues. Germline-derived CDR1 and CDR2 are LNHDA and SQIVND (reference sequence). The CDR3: CASSLTAPSSGNTIYF. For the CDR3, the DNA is TGTGCCAGTAGTCTTACGGCCCCATCCTCTGGAAACACCATATATTTT. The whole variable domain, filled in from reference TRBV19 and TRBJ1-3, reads DGGITQSPKYLFRKEGQNVTLSCEQNLNHDAMYWYRQDPGQGLRLIYYSQIVNDFQKGDIAEGYSVSREKKESFPLTVTSAQKNPTAFYLCASSLTAPSSGNTIYFGEGSWLTVV.

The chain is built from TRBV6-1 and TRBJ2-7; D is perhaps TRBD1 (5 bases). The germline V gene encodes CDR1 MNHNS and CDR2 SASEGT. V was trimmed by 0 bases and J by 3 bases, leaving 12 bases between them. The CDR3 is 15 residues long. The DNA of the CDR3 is TGTGCCAGCAGTGAAGCAAGGGGCCCTATCTACGAGCAGTACTTC. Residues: CASSEARGPIYEQYF.

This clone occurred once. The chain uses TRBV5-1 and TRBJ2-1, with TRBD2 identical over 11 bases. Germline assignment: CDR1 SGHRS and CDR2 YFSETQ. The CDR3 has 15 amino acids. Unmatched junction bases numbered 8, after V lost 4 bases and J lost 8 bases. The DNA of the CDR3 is TGCGCCAGCAGCCACCGACTAGCGGGGAACCATGAGCAGTTCTTC. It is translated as CASSHRLAGNHEQFF.